Listed below are T cell receptor beta chains from one sample, sequenced in a study of T cell repertoires and HLA-DP antigens. Assay: immunoSEQ multiplex PCR; the TCRdb copy retains only in-frame clones and omits some. Among 55,000 to 80,000 clones listed, about four fifths were seen once. Antigens of these TCRs are unknown. The sample consisted of CD4+ T cells from PBMCs. The source of these receptors is a man aged 55 to 69 in good health and CMV-seronegative. Each CDR3 is given with its conserved first and last residue. D genes are given only for firm matches. The listing skips clone size in some rows; elsewhere it reads once, few, many or a size class.

v_gene,abundance,j_gene,d_gene,CDR3nt,CDR3aa
TRBV13,few,TRBJ2-3,TRBD1,TGTGCCAGCAGCTCTGAGGGGGCGGGCACAGATACGCAGTATTTT,CASSSEGAGTDTQYF
TRBV30,few,TRBJ1-5,NA,TGTGCCTGGAGCCAGGGGAGTACCAATCAGCCCCAGCATTTT,CAWSQGSTNQPQHF
TRBV18,NA,TRBJ1-4,NA,TGTGCCAGCTCACCAGCAGTTGGTAGTGAAAAACTGTTTTTT,CASSPAVGSEKLFF
TRBV28,NA,TRBJ1-2,NA,TGTGCCAGCAGTTTATCCAGCAAGCTCGTCGGCAACTATGGCTACACCTTC,CASSLSSKLVGNYGYTF
TRBV7-9,NA,TRBJ2-1,TRBD2,TGTGCCAGCAGCCCCGGGACTAGCGGATCCTACAATGAGCAGTTCTTC,CASSPGTSGSYNEQFF
TRBV28,NA,TRBJ1-2,TRBD1,TGTGCCAGCAGCAGGACAGGGGGCGCGGGTGGCTACACCTTC,CASSRTGGAGGYTF
TRBV29-1,once,TRBJ2-5,NA,TGCAGCGTCTACCCAGGGGAAGAGACCCAGTACTTC,CSVYPGEETQYF
TRBV23-1,NA,TRBJ1-2,NA,TGCGCCAGCAGTCGGAGTCTGTGGTCAGGCAGTCAATATGGCTACACCTTC,CASSRSLWSGSQYGYTF
TRBV5-4,NA,TRBJ2-7,TRBD1,TGTGCCAGCAGCCCGGCTGCGCAGGGGGCGTCCTACGAGCAGTACTTC,CASSPAAQGASYEQYF
TRBV7-2,NA,TRBJ2-3,NA,TGTGCCAGCAGCTTAGCGGCGACGGCCTTCACAGATACGCAGTATTTT,CASSLAATAFTDTQYF
TRBV5-1,NA,TRBJ2-5,TRBD2,TGCGCCAGCAGCTTGGACGGGAGGAGGCAAGAGACCCAGTACTTC,CASSLDGRRQETQYF
TRBV6-5,few,TRBJ1-5,TRBD1,TGTGCCAGCAGTTATGGGACAGCAACCCTGGCCCAGCATTTT,CASSYGTATLAQHF
TRBV18,once,TRBJ1-1,NA,TGTGCCAGCTCACCACTTCGGTCGGGGATGAACACTGAAGCTTTCTTT,CASSPLRSGMNTEAFF
TRBV15,NA,TRBJ2-7,NA,TGTGCCACCAGCAGAGAGGGGGCCTACGAGCAGTACTTC,CATSREGAYEQYF
TRBV1,NA,TRBJ1-1,NA,TGCACCAGCTTCTCCCCCGATTCGAACACTGAAGCTTTCTTT,CTSFSPDSNTEAFF
TRBV27,NA,TRBJ1-6,NA,TGTGCCAGCAGTCCCAACAGGGAAGGGACACCCCTCCACTTT,CASSPNREGTPLHF
TRBV6-4,NA,TRBJ2-2,NA,TGTGCCAGCAGTGAACAGGGTTGGACCGGGGAGCTGTTTTTT,CASSEQGWTGELFF
TRBV7-2,few,TRBJ1-2,TRBD1,TGTGCCAGCAGCTTAGTGGGGGCGCAGGGGGGCTATGGCTACACCTTC,CASSLVGAQGGYGYTF
TRBV30,NA,TRBJ1-1,TRBD1,TGTGCCCTTCGGGGGGACAGATGGAACACTGAAGCTTTCTTT,CALRGDRWNTEAFF
TRBV6-6,many,TRBJ2-7,TRBD1,TGTGCCAGCAGTTCGGGACAGGGGGGTCCCGAGCAGTACTTC,CASSSGQGGPEQYF
TRBV19,few,TRBJ2-7,NA,TGTGCCAGTAGTCCTGGGGAACTCCCCTACGAGCAGTACTTC,CASSPGELPYEQYF
TRBV4-3,NA,TRBJ1-2,NA,TGCGCCAGCAGCCAGCAGTTAAGTGGGTACTATGGCTACACCTTC,CASSQQLSGYYGYTF
TRBV6-5,NA,TRBJ1-2,TRBD1,TGTGCCAGCAAATGGACAGGGGACGGGAGCGGCTACACCTTC,CASKWTGDGSGYTF
TRBV6-1,NA,TRBJ1-1,NA,TGTGCCAGCAGTCCACAGGGTTGGGGCGGCACTGAAGCTTTCTTT,CASSPQGWGGTEAFF
TRBV5-1,NA,TRBJ2-2,NA,TGCGCCAGCAGCTTGGTCCCCAGCGTGAACACCGGGGAGCTGTTTTTT,CASSLVPSVNTGELFF
TRBV6-4,NA,TRBJ2-1,TRBD1,TGTGCCAGCAAGCAGGACAGGTCATACAATGAGCAGTTCTTC,CASKQDRSYNEQFF
TRBV6-5,few,TRBJ1-2,NA,TGTGCCAGCAGTTACCCAGGGGCAGGGAACTATGGCTACACCTTC,CASSYPGAGNYGYTF
TRBV5-1,NA,TRBJ1-2,TRBD1,TGCGCCAGCAGCTTCCAACCACAGGGGGGCTATGGCTACACCTTC,CASSFQPQGGYGYTF
TRBV10-3,few,TRBJ1-6,NA,TGTGCCATCAGTGAGTCGACAGAGAATTCACCCCTCCACTTT,CAISESTENSPLHF
TRBV18,NA,TRBJ1-5,TRBD1,TGTGCCAGCTCACTAACAGGGGGCCATCAGCCCCAGCATTTT,CASSLTGGHQPQHF
TRBV7-9,NA,TRBJ2-3,NA,TGTGCCAGCAGCTTAGGGGCGTCTATAACAGATACGCAGTATTTT,CASSLGASITDTQYF
TRBV7-2,NA,TRBJ2-7,NA,TGTGCCAGCAGCCCCCCGTTCAGTGAGGACGAGCAGTACTTC,CASSPPFSEDEQYF
TRBV5-1,NA,TRBJ2-3,TRBD1,TGCGCCAGCAGCTTGATCGACAGGGTGGGAACAGATACGCAGTATTTT,CASSLIDRVGTDTQYF
TRBV9,NA,TRBJ1-2,NA,TGTGCCAGCAGCCCACGGGAAAGGGGCTATGGCTACACCTTC,CASSPRERGYGYTF
TRBV2,NA,TRBJ1-2,NA,TGTGCCAGCAGTGAAGCTAGGGCGCGTGGCTACACCTTC,CASSEARARGYTF